This entry features one TCR beta chain sequence. Its antigen is unknown. Treatment given: oral pan-JAK inhibitor, 5-10 mg twice daily. The sample originates from a study of CD8+ T cells in alopecia areata. Study details: Each day, treated patients took oral tofacitinib twice, at 5 to 10 mg per dose. Patients given treatment had severity scored by the percentage of scalp area affected. Study-wide findings and caveats: Clonality exceeded that of normal scalp in lesional scalp, most notably in alopecia totalis/universalis. A single nonresponder leaves the baseline CD8+ expansion link to response uncertain.

Once RNA had been extracted, it was reverse transcribed into cDNA to act as the sequencing template. Only in-frame clones appear in the TCRdb table, and some are missing; sequencing was by immunoSEQ multiplex PCR. The sample records about 200,000 clones, roughly 50% being singletons. The V gene end was trimmed by 5 bases and the J gene end by 6 bases; junction bases not matched to a gene: 5. The germline V gene has CDR1 KGHSH and CDR2 LQKENI. The CDR3 spans 13 residues. The sample in question was CD4+ T cells sorted from blood, obtained at week 24, from a patient treated with tofacitinib. This TCR was sampled from a human donor with alopecia areata. This chain uses TRBV18 with TRBJ2-3; TRBD2 agrees at 7 bases. CDR3 loop: CASSSTSLDTQYF. The DNA for the CDR3 is TGTGCCAGCTCATCGACTAGCTTGGATACGCAGTATTTT.